The entry below describes one T cell receptor (beta chain). Its target is unknown. A junction end diverges from the germline sequence, so it may reflect a read error. This sample was included in a study of T cell repertoires in cytomegalovirus infection. Overall study context: Both CMV infection and a matching HLA type were indicated by public TCR beta signatures.

TCRdb used MiXCR to reprocess the reads, holding one entry per CDR3 protein. The sample lists some 600,000 distinct CDR3 sequences; approximately 25% were seen once. Findings and limits, study-wide: CMV-specific TCR beta clonotypes restricted by HLA-C were the ones dominating the ex vivo response. CMV carriers with the relevant HLA were identified by cumulative public TCR beta family frequency.

The material sequenced was CD8+ T cells from PBMCs. The clonotype was recovered from a human donor in good health (CMV status not recorded). Some clones in this sample may be carry-over from other donors' samples.

This CDR3 is CASSQTLGNQPQHF. The CDR3 nucleotides read TGTGCCAGCAGCCAAACCTTGGGCAATCAGCCCCAGCATTTT. The chain carries TRBV4-1 and TRBJ1-5; the D is unclear. The length of the CDR3 is 14 residues. The germline V gene encodes CDR1 MGHRA and CDR2 YSYEKL.